These T cell receptor beta chains were read from a single sample in a study of OX40 agonist ivuxolimab in advanced cancers. Measured with immunoSEQ multiplex PCR; TCRdb has only the in-frame clones, and not every one. In the table there are roughly 100,000 clones, 85% to 95% of which are singletons. This specimen consisted of CD4+ or CD8+ T cells sorted from blood, obtained in a trial of the OX40 agonist ivuxolimab. The receptor source for this set is an adult with an advanced solid tumor such as melanoma, head and neck, liver or kidney cancer. CDR3s include the opening cysteine and the closing phenylalanine or tryptophan.

j_gene | v_gene | CDR3aa
TRBJ1-5 | TRBV6-6 | CASSSLNQPQHF
TRBJ2-3 | TRBV19 | CASSRLAPDTQYF
TRBJ2-4 | TRBV10-3 | CAISESQNIQYF
TRBJ1-1 | TRBV5-1 | CASSPGTGETEAFF
TRBJ2-3 | TRBV9 | CASSVGGRAGGDTQYF
TRBJ2-1 | TRBV4-2 | CASSQDLYNEQFF
TRBJ1-4 | TRBV18 | CASSPDLQGGKLFF
TRBJ1-5 | TRBV9 | CASSVGVNQPQHF
TRBJ1-6 | TRBV25-1 | CASSSSYNSPLHF
TRBJ1-6 | TRBV5-1 | CASSPSGTVEGTPLHF